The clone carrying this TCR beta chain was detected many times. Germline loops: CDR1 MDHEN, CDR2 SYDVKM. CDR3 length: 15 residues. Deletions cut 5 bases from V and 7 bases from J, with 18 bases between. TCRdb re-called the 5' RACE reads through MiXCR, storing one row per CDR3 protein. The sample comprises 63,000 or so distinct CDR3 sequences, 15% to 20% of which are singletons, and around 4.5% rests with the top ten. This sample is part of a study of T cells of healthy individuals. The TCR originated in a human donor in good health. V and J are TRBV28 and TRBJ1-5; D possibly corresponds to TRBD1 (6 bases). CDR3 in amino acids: CASSPSRGWGQPQHF. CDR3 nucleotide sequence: TGTGCCAGCAGTCCGAGCAGGGGTTGGGGACAGCCCCAGCATTTT.